One sample yielded the 15 T cell receptor beta chains listed below, sequenced in a study of graft-versus-host responses after intestinal transplantation. From the graft tissue, intraepithelial and lamina propria lymphocytes were released through processing. Sequenced by immunoSEQ multiplex PCR; TCRdb stores in-frame clones only, minus some. Of under 7,000 clones in the sample, 65% to 70% are singletons; the top ten hold approximately 29%. Specimen: ileum tissue, collected approximately 320 days after intestinal transplant. The receptors here all came from a human patient who received an intestinal transplant, so some T cells may come from the graft donor.

V is TRBV12-5 and J is TRBJ1-2; TRBD1 is a possible D gene (6 bases). V shed 7 bases and J shed 3 bases, with 21 bases lying between them. CDR3 length equals 16 residues. CDR1 LGHNT and CDR2 FRNRAP come from the germline V gene. The chain's CDR3 is CASARGATAAYYGYTF. In DNA, the CDR3 is TGTGCTAGTGCCCGGGGGGCAACCGCAGCATACTATGGCTACACCTTC.

The J gene is TRBJ2-3, the V gene TRBV29-1; tentative D call: TRBD1 (6 bases). Germline assignment: CDR1 SQVTM and CDR2 ANQGSEA. Trimming pared 7 bases from V and 2 bases from J, leaving 10 bases between. The CDR3 totals 12 residues. The CDR3 reads CSARQVTDTQYF. As DNA, the CDR3 is TGCAGCGCAAGACAGGTCACAGATACGCAGTATTTT.

The chain employs TRBV7-2 and TRBJ2-5; either TRBD1 or TRBD2 may fit D (6 bases each). Looked up from germline, CDR1 is SGHTA and CDR2 is FQGNSA. The V end was cut by 5 bases, the J end by 5 bases, with 18 bases between. The CDR3 is 15 residues long. CDR3 in DNA: TGTGCCAGCAGCCCTCTTCTGGGGGGCAGGGAGACCCAGTACTTC. This translates into CASSPLLGGRETQYF.

The J gene is TRBJ2-5, the V gene TRBV12-2; no DNA check was done on the table's D call, TRBD2. TRBV12-2 is recorded as a pseudogene. CDR3 length equals 13 residues. CDR3 region: CASRPRLKETQYF. In DNA, the CDR3 is TGTGCAAGTCGCCCCCGACTGAAAGAGACCCAGTACTTC.

In its sample, this clone was seen once. V is TRBV30 and J is TRBJ1-5; D is undetermined. Trimming removed 4 bases at V and 4 bases at J, with 14 bases between. There are 14 residues in the CDR3. Germline V CDR1 and CDR2: GTSNPN, SVGIG (reference sequence). The CDR3 DNA is TGTGCCTGGAACAGAGTCCCGGGGAATCAGCCCCAGCATTTT. It encodes CAWNRVPGNQPQHF. The whole variable domain, filled in from reference TRBV30 and TRBJ1-5, reads SQTIHQWPATLVQPVGSPLSLECTVEGTSNPNLYWYRQAAGRGLQLLFYSVGIGQISSEVPQNLSASRPQDRQFILSSKKLLLSDSGFYLCAWNRVPGNQPQHFGDGTRLSIL.

The V and J genes are TRBV11-2 and TRBJ2-4; TRBD2 agrees at 8 bases. The germline gives CDR1 SGHAT, CDR2 FQNNGV. Trimming at V came to 2 bases and at J to 2 bases, leaving 11 bases not matched to a gene. The CDR3 loop spans 18 amino acids. The CDR3 here is CASSLMWTGGSPKNIQYF. Here the CDR3 DNA reads TGTGCCAGCAGCTTAATGTGGACGGGAGGGTCACCCAAAAACATTCAGTACTTC.

A few counts support this clone. This chain uses TRBV5-4 with TRBJ2-1; either TRBD1 or TRBD2 may fit D (5 bases each). With 5 bases removed from V and 7 bases from J, the gap between germline ends came to 19 bases. The CDR3 loop spans 15 amino acids. CDR1 is SGHNT and CDR2 is YYREEE in the germline V gene (reference sequence). CDR3 sequence reads: CASSLPGRPGNEQFF. DNA for the CDR3: TGTGCCAGCAGTTTACCGGGACGGCCCGGAAATGAGCAGTTCTTC.

The V call is TRBV6-5, the J call TRBJ2-1; tentative D call: TRBD1 (6 bases). This CDR3 spans 12 amino acids. V was clipped by 4 bases and J by 7 bases, with 8 bases between them. Per the germline V gene, CDR1 is MNHEY and CDR2 is SVGAGI. CDR3 sequence: CASSFQGNEQFF. The CDR3 nucleotides read TGTGCCAGCAGTTTTCAGGGGAATGAGCAGTTCTTC.

This clone occurred a few times. The chain is built from TRBV28 and TRBJ2-5; D not resolved. Germline CDR1 is MDHEN and CDR2 is SYDVKM. V lost 4 bases and J 5 bases, leaving 8 bases between the germline ends. The CDR3 loop spans 12 amino acids. CDR3 in DNA: TGTGCCAGCAGTTCAGGCAAGGAGACCCAGTACTTC. Encoded protein: CASSSGKETQYF.

The J gene is TRBJ2-7, the V gene TRBV11-2; the D gene is possibly TRBD2 (6 bases). Trimming shortened V by 5 bases and J by 3 bases, and 14 bases separated the two germline ends. The CDR3 is 14 amino acids. Germline V gives CDR1 SGHAT, CDR2 FQNNGV. The CDR3 DNA is TGTGCCAGCAGCATAGGAGGGCCTGGCTACGAGCAGTACTTC. It yields the protein CASSIGGPGYEQYF.

V gene TRBV11-2 combines with J gene TRBJ2-7, with TRBD1 matching 8 bases. Trimming took 4 bases from V and 5 from J; bases not matched to a gene: 10. CDR3 length equals 15 residues. Germline V gene lookup returns CDR1 SGHAT and CDR2 FQNNGV. In DNA, the CDR3 is TGTGCCAGCAGCTCCAGTGACAGGGGTGACCACGAGCAGTACTTC. Protein sequence: CASSSSDRGDHEQYF.

The chain couples TRBV5-1 to TRBJ2-1; 8 bases fit TRBD1. The CDR3 length is 14 residues. CDR1 and CDR2 (germline): SGHRS, YFSETQ. Trimming removed 2 bases from V and 5 bases from J; junction bases left unmatched: 3. CDR3 sequence: CASSFGTGHNEQFF. CDR3 sequence (DNA): TGCGCCAGCAGCTTCGGGACAGGTCACAATGAGCAGTTCTTC.

This clone was observed a few times. The V and J genes are TRBV25-1 and TRBJ1-2, with D tentatively TRBD1 (5 bases). The CDR3 has 12 residues. Germline assignment: CDR1 MGHDK and CDR2 SYGVNS. Trimming removed 4 bases from V and 2 bases from J, with 5 bases in between. The CDR3 region has the DNA TGTGCCAGCAGTGGGACAAACTATGGCTACACCTTC. Its translation: CASSGTNYGYTF.

Regarding this clone: This sample includes further DNA sequences coding for the same CDR3. The V call is TRBV4-1, the J call TRBJ2-3; D perhaps matches TRBD1 (5 bases). The length of the CDR3 is 14 residues. V dropped 0 bases and J dropped 1 base, with 5 bases sitting between them. Per the germline V gene, CDR1 is MGHRA and CDR2 is YSYEKL. The CDR3 nucleotides read TGCGCCAGCAGCCAAGACAGGGGCACAGATACGCAGTATTTT. Translation gives CASSQDRGTDTQYF.

V is TRBV5-1 and J is TRBJ2-1; 8 bases map to TRBD2. This CDR3 comprises 16 residues. Looked up from germline, CDR1 is SGHRS and CDR2 is YFSETQ. The V and J ends lost 4 bases and 4 bases, in that order; junction bases with no gene match: 10. CDR3 amino acids: CASSSPAGGFYNEQFF. The CDR3 nucleotides read TGCGCCAGCAGCAGCCCGGCGGGAGGCTTTTACAATGAGCAGTTCTTC.